This is a list of T cell receptor beta chains from one sample in a study of control samples from healthy donors and cancer patients. Assay: immunoSEQ multiplex PCR; the TCRdb copy retains only in-frame clones and omits some. The data show under 85,000 clones, with under 95% seen just once and 0.95% to 1.5% held by the top ten. The specimen sequenced was PBMCs. These TCRs come from a woman aged 40 to 49 with lung cancer. Each CDR3 is given with its conserved first and last residue. The D gene is left open where the match is weak. The size field is filled for only some rows; it gives once, few, many or a size class.

clone_size j_call d_call v_call cdr3_aa cdr3_nt
- TRBJ1-2 - TRBV5-1 CASRQSYAGDYGYTF TGCGCCAGCAGACAGAGTTATGCAGGGGACTATGGCTACACCTTC
- TRBJ2-1 - TRBV28 CASTGDHNEQFF TGTGCCAGCACGGGGGACCACAATGAGCAGTTCTTC
- TRBJ2-1 TRBD2 TRBV7-9 CASSSTSGGPYNEQFF TGTGCCAGCAGCTCGACTAGCGGGGGCCCATACAATGAGCAGTTCTTC
- TRBJ2-2 TRBD1 TRBV2 CASRGDSSGQLFF TGTGCCAGCAGGGGGGACAGCTCCGGGCAACTGTTTTTT
- TRBJ1-5 - TRBV9 CASSVVGSNQPQHF TGTGCCAGCAGCGTAGTGGGAAGCAATCAGCCCCAGCATTTT
- TRBJ1-1 - TRBV7-9 CASSWEGHTEAFF TGTGCCAGCAGCTGGGAGGGTCACACTGAAGCTTTCTTT
- TRBJ1-1 TRBD1 TRBV6-5 CASSSDRASEAFF TGTGCCAGCAGTTCGGACAGGGCATCCGAAGCTTTCTTT
- TRBJ2-5 - TRBV5-1 CASSLGTGHQETQYF TGCGCCAGCAGCTTGGGTACGGGACACCAAGAGACCCAGTACTTC
once TRBJ1-6 - TRBV9 CASSVESAPDLNSPLHF TGTGCCAGCAGCGTAGAGTCAGCACCGGATCTAAATTCACCCCTCCACTTT
- TRBJ2-1 - TRBV5-5 CASSQDEGSSYNEQFF TGTGCCAGCAGCCAAGACGAGGGGTCCTCCTACAATGAGCAGTTCTTC
- TRBJ2-4 TRBD2 TRBV4-2 CASSHTTSGENIQYF TGTGCCAGCAGCCACACGACTAGCGGAGAAAACATTCAGTACTTC
once TRBJ1-3 TRBD1 TRBV9 CASSAGGISGNTIYF TGTGCCAGCAGCGCAGGGGGTATCTCTGGAAACACCATATATTTT
once TRBJ2-6 TRBD1 TRBV19 CASSPRIGTVDSGANVLTF TGTGCCAGTAGTCCTCGAATCGGGACAGTAGATTCTGGGGCCAACGTCCTGACTTTC
- TRBJ1-5 TRBD1 TRBV6-5 CASSLDRASNQPQHF TGTGCCAGCAGTCTGGACAGGGCTAGCAATCAGCCCCAGCATTTT
- TRBJ1-4 - TRBV27 CASNDPPNGKLFF TGTGCCAGCAACGACCCACCCAACGGGAAACTGTTTTTT
- TRBJ2-5 TRBD1 TRBV4-1 CASSEGQIQETQYF TGCGCCAGCAGCGAGGGACAGATCCAAGAGACCCAGTACTTC
- TRBJ2-2 - TRBV9 CASSVGGMNTGELFF TGTGCCAGCAGCGTCGGGGGCATGAACACCGGGGAGCTGTTTTTT
- TRBJ1-2 - TRBV6-5 CASTFGGQADYGYTF TGTGCCAGCACCTTTGGGGGGCAGGCCGACTATGGCTACACCTTC
- TRBJ2-1 TRBD2 TRBV3-1/TRBV3-2 CASTRLAGDTYNEQFF TGTGCCAGCACCCGACTAGCGGGAGACACCTACAATGAGCAGTTCTTC
once TRBJ2-7 - TRBV10-2 CASSEGLTAYEQYF TGCGCCAGCAGTGAGGGACTGACGGCCTACGAGCAGTACTTC
- TRBJ2-2 - TRBV5-1 CASSPLGGGNTGELFF TGCGCCAGCAGCCCCCTGGGAGGGGGGAACACCGGGGAGCTGTTTTTT
few TRBJ2-2 TRBD1 TRBV5-1 CASSLQGATGGELFF TGCGCCAGCAGCTTGCAGGGGGCGACGGGCGGGGAGCTGTTTTTT
few TRBJ2-7 - TRBV3-1/TRBV3-2 CASSQSSRYEQYF TGTGCCAGCAGCCAAAGTTCCCGCTACGAGCAGTACTTC
- TRBJ2-5 - TRBV2 CASVGISDPEETQYF TGTGCCAGCGTCGGCATCTCCGACCCCGAAGAGACCCAGTACTTC
- TRBJ1-1 - TRBV15 CATSRVGGSGTAFF TGTGCCACCAGCAGAGTGGGGGGCAGTGGTACAGCTTTCTTT
once TRBJ1-2 - TRBV30 CAWSVPRGLSYGYTF TGTGCCTGGAGTGTACCCCGGGGATTGAGCTATGGCTACACCTTC
- TRBJ1-2 - TRBV4-1 CASSQGWGYTF TGCGCCAGCAGCCAAGGGTGGGGCTACACCTTC
- TRBJ2-3 TRBD1 TRBV2 CASSVGVGDRVRSDTQYF TGTGCCAGCAGTGTGGGAGTAGGAGACAGGGTTAGATCGGATACGCAGTATTTT
- TRBJ1-2 - TRBV5-6 CASSLDGLGYTF TGTGCCAGCAGCTTGGATGGGTTGGGCTACACCTTC
- TRBJ2-7 TRBD1 TRBV5-1 CASSFDGQGEQYF TGCGCCAGCAGCTTTGATGGACAGGGCGAGCAGTACTTC
- TRBJ2-1 TRBD2 TRBV11-3 CASSSSGGVTEQFF TGTGCCAGCAGCTCTAGCGGGGGGGTCACTGAGCAGTTCTTC
once TRBJ1-1 TRBD1 TRBV6-5 CASSGFGQAGTEAFF TGTGCCAGCAGCGGCTTTGGACAGGCCGGCACTGAAGCTTTCTTT
- TRBJ1-3 TRBD1 TRBV4-1 CASSQERTGAGNTIYF TGCGCCAGCAGCCAAGAAAGGACAGGGGCTGGAAACACCATATATTTT
- TRBJ1-1 TRBD1 TRBV16 CASSQNRGRWTEAFF TGTGCCAGCAGCCAAAACAGGGGGCGATGGACTGAAGCTTTCTTT
once TRBJ1-1 - TRBV7-2 CASTSGRSNTEAFF TGTGCCAGCACCAGTGGACGGTCGAACACTGAAGCTTTCTTT
once TRBJ2-7 - TRBV6-1 CASSEGLSYEQYF TGTGCCAGCAGTGAAGGGCTTTCCTACGAGCAGTACTTC
- TRBJ2-7 - TRBV3-1/TRBV3-2 CASSQIEGPYEQYF TGTGCCAGCAGCCAAATCGAGGGTCCTTACGAGCAGTACTTC
- TRBJ2-7 - TRBV27 CASSLSGSSYEQYF TGTGCCAGCAGTTTAAGTGGGAGCTCCTACGAGCAGTACTTC
- TRBJ1-1 - TRBV2 CATTDRANTEAFF TGTGCCACCACGGACAGAGCGAACACTGAAGCTTTCTTT
- TRBJ2-5 - TRBV16 CASSQSRETQYF TGTGCCAGCAGCCAATCGAGGGAGACCCAGTACTTC
- TRBJ1-5 - TRBV28 CASSYRFVEGRQPQHF TGTGCCAGCAGTTACAGGTTTGTCGAGGGCCGTCAGCCCCAGCATTTT